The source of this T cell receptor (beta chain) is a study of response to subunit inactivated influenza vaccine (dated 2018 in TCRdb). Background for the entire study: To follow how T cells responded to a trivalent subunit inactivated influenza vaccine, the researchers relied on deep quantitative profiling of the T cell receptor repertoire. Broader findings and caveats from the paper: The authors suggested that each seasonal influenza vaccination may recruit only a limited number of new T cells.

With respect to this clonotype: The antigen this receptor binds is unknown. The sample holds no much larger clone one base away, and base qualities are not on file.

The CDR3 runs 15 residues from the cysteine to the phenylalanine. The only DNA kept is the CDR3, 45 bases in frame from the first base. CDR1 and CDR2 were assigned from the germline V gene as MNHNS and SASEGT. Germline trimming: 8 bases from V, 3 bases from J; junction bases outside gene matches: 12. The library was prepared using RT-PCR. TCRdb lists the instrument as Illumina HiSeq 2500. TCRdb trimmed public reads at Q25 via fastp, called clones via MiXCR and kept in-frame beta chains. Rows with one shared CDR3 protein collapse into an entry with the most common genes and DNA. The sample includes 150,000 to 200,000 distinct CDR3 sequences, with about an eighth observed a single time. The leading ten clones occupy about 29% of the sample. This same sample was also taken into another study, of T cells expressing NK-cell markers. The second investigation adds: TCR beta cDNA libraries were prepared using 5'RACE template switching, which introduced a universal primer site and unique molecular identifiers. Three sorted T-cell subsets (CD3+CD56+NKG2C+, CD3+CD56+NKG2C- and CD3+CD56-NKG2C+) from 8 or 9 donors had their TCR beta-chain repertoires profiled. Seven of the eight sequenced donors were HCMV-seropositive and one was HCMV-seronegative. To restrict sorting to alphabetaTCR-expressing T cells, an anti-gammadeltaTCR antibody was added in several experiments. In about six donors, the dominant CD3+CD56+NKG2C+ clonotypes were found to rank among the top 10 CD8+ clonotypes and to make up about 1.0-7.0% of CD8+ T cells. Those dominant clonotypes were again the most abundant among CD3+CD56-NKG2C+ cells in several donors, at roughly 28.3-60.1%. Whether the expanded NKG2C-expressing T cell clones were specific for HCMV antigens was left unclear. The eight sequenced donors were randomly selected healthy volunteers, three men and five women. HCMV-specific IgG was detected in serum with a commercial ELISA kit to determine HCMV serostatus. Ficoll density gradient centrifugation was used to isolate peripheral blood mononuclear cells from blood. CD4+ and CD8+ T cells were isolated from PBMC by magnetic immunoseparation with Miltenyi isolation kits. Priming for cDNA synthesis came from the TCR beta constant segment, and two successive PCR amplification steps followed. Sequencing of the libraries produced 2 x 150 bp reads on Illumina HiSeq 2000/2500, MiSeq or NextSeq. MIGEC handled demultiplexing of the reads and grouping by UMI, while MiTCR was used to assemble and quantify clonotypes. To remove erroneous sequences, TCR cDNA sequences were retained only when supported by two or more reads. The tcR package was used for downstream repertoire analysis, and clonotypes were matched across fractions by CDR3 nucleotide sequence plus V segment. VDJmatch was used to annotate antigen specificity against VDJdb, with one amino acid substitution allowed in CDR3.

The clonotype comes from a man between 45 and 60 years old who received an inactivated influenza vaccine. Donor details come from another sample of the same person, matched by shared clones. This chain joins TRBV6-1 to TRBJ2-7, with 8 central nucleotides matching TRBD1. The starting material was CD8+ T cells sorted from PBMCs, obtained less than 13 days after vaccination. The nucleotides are TGTGCCAGCTCCACATCGCAGGGGGCGATCTACGAGCAGTACTTC. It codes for CASSTSQGAIYEQYF.